A single sample is the source of the 23 T cell receptor beta chains below, sequenced in a study of blood T cell repertoires in COVID-19. The protocol was immunoSEQ multiplex PCR, while the TCRdb copy is restricted to in-frame clones and leaves out a portion. Of about 130,000 clones listed, 84% are singletons. The sample taken for sequencing was peripheral blood. Receptor source: a woman in her twenties or thirties who had recovered from COVID-19.

This sequence joins TRBV6-5 and TRBJ1-1, with 9 bases matching TRBD1. The germline CDR1 and CDR2 sequences are MNHEY and SVGAGI. The junction had 6 bases not matched to a gene; V was cut back by 5 bases and J by 5 bases. The CDR3 spans 14 residues. The chain's CDR3 is CASSLDRGRTEAFF. For the CDR3, the DNA is TGTGCCAGCAGTCTTGACAGGGGGAGAACTGAAGCTTTCTTT.

J is TRBJ1-2 and V is TRBV6-5; D is perhaps TRBD1 (6 bases). V was cut by 8 bases and J by 7 bases, with 17 bases left in between. The CDR3 sequence is 13 residues long. Germline CDR1 MNHEY, CDR2 SVGAGI. CDR3 in DNA: TGTGCCAGCGGTACAGGGTCGGTGGCTGGCTACACCTTC. This sequence encodes CASGTGSVAGYTF.

In its sample, this clone was seen once. The chain links TRBV10-3 to TRBJ2-7, with TRBD1 identical over 9 bases. This CDR3 is built from 12 residues. Germline CDR1 and CDR2: ENHRY and SYGVKD. With 10 bases clipped from V and 2 bases from J, the junction kept 3 bases outside the gene matches. CDR3 sequence reads: CATRTGAYEQYF. The CDR3 bases are TGTGCCACCCGGACAGGGGCCTACGAGCAGTACTTC.

This chain uses TRBV7-2 with TRBJ1-2; D perhaps matches TRBD1 (6 bases). This CDR3 spans 15 amino acids. V was cut by 1 base and J by 8 bases, with 17 bases left in between. CDR1 is SGHTA, CDR2 FQGNSA, per germline. The CDR3 nucleotides are TGTGCCAGCAGCTTAGGGTCCCAAACAGGGCGAGGCTACACCTTC. The encoded protein is CASSLGSQTGRGYTF.

This chain joins TRBV11-2 and TRBJ2-3; a possible D gene is TRBD2 (5 bases). CDR3 length equals 13 residues. V lost 7 bases and J 9 bases, leaving 17 bases between the germline ends. CDR1 is SGHAT and CDR2 is FQNNGV in the germline V gene. The DNA for the CDR3 is TGTGCCAGCACTCTTACTAGAAAGGAGACGCAGTATTTT. It translates to CASTLTRKETQYF.

V usage is TRBV5-1 and J usage is TRBJ1-6; TRBD1 agrees at 7 bases. Germline assignment: CDR1 SGHRS and CDR2 YFSETQ. J gave up 7 bases and V 1 base, and 8 bases lay outside the gene matches. The CDR3 length is 16 residues. Here the CDR3 DNA reads TGCGCCAGCAGCTTGAGCTGGACAGGCGGCAATTCACCCCTCCACTTT. Its translation: CASSLSWTGGNSPLHF. Combining the CDR3 with reference TRBV5-1 and TRBJ1-6 gives the whole variable domain KAGVTQTPRYLIKTRGQQVTLSCSPISGHRSVSWYQQTPGQGLQFLFEYFSETQRNKGNFPGRFSGRQFSNSRSEMNVSTLELGDSALYLCASSLSWTGGNSPLHFGNGTRLTVT.

This clone was picked up a small number of times. V is TRBV11-2 and J is TRBJ2-5; tentative D call: TRBD1 (5 bases). The V and J ends lost 3 bases and 3 bases respectively, with 20 bases between them. This CDR3 region has 17 residues. Germline-derived CDR1 and CDR2 are SGHAT and FQNNGV. The CDR3 spells CASSFHSAGYTEETQYF. The CDR3 DNA reads as TGTGCCAGCAGCTTTCACTCGGCAGGGTATACTGAAGAGACCCAGTACTTC.

Worth noting for this clone: Other DNA sequences in this specimen translate into the identical CDR3. This chain connects TRBV18 to TRBJ2-1; possible D gene TRBD1, 5 bases. Germline loops: CDR1 KGHSH, CDR2 LQKENI. Trimming shortened V by 2 bases and J by 3 bases, and 5 bases separated the two germline ends. This CDR3 region has 13 residues. The CDR3 protein is CASSPDSYNEQFF. CDR3 sequence (DNA): TGTGCCAGCTCACCAGACAGCTACAATGAGCAGTTCTTC.

CDR3 in DNA: TGTGCCAGCACCGTTGGGGAGCGGGGGGACATACTGTATTTT. Protein sequence: CASTVGERGDILYF. V usage is TRBV27 and J usage is TRBJ2-3; the match to TRBD2 covers 9 bases. V trimming: 7 bases; J trimming: 14 bases; junction bases outside the gene matches: 16. Germline CDR1 is MNHEY and CDR2 is SMNVEV (reference sequence). The CDR3 is 14 amino acids.

The chain carries TRBV3-1 (or the pseudogene TRBV3-2) and TRBJ1-1; 9 bases are a match to TRBD1. V was clipped by 3 bases and J by 7 bases; unmatched bases: 6. In germline, CDR1 is LGHDT, CDR2 YNNKEL (reference sequence). The CDR3 has 14 residues. The CDR3 reads CASSHSDRGDEAFF. CDR3 bases: TGTGCCAGCAGCCATTCGGACAGGGGCGATGAAGCTTTCTTT.

In its sample, this clone is medium-sized (0.01 to 0.1%). The chain uses TRBV6-1 and TRBJ2-3, with 7 nucleotides matching TRBD2. Germline V CDR1 and CDR2: MNHNS, SASEGT. After removal of 2 bases from V and 0 bases from J, the junction contained 2 bases not matched to a gene. CDR3 size: 15 residues. The CDR3 protein is CASSEIAGSTDTQYF. The DNA of the CDR3 is TGTGCCAGCAGTGAAATAGCGGGCAGCACAGATACGCAGTATTTT.

CDR3 loop: CASSYGRGTEAFF. In DNA, the CDR3 is TGTGCCAGCAGTTACGGGAGGGGGACTGAAGCTTTCTTT. The chain carries TRBV6-2 or TRBV6-3 and TRBJ1-1, with D perhaps matching TRBD1 (6 bases). V lost 2 bases and J 5 bases, leaving 9 bases between the germline ends. CDR3 length equals 13 residues. Per the germline V gene, CDR1 is MNHEY and CDR2 is SVGEGT.

The V call is TRBV5-1, the J call TRBJ2-7; TRBD1 agrees at 9 bases. The germline gives CDR1 SGHRS, CDR2 YFSETQ. CDR3 length: 15 amino acids. With V trimmed by 1 base and J by 4 bases, 6 bases remained unmatched. The CDR3 reads CASSLSRDREYEQYF. DNA of the CDR3: TGCGCCAGCAGCTTGTCCCGGGACAGGGAGTACGAGCAGTACTTC.

V and J are TRBV24-1 and TRBJ2-3; weak D call: TRBD2 (5 bases). The CDR3 is 13 residues long. Deletions cut 4 bases from V and 5 bases from J, with 9 bases between. The V gene's germline CDR1 is KGHDR and CDR2 SFDVKD. The CDR3 sequence is CATSDRGLDTQYF. The CDR3 bases are TGTGCCACCAGTGACCGTGGACTAGATACGCAGTATTTT.

The chain carries TRBV6-1 and TRBJ2-3; D ambiguous. CDR3 length: 15 amino acids. Looked up from germline, CDR1 is MNHNS and CDR2 is SASEGT. Deletions cut 2 bases from V and 5 bases from J, with 14 bases between. CDR3 DNA sequence: TGTGCCAGCAGTGAATCGCGAACGGCGGAAGATACGCAGTATTTT. Protein product: CASSESRTAEDTQYF.

The gene calls are TRBV5-4 and TRBJ2-5; TRBD2 aligns across 12 bases. The CDR3 has 16 amino acids. The V segment lost 5 bases and the J segment 3 bases; nucleotides outside the gene matches: 8. CDR1 and CDR2 from the germline V gene are SGHNT and YYREEE (reference sequence). The chain's CDR3 is CASSSLAGGSKETQYF. CDR3 DNA: TGTGCCAGCAGTTCTCTAGCGGGGGGGTCGAAAGAGACCCAGTACTTC.

The chain joins TRBV23-1 to TRBJ2-7; D perhaps matches TRBD2 (6 bases). TRBV23-1 is given ORF status, its function remaining uncertain. V was cut by 2 bases and J by 2 bases, with 25 bases left in between. CDR3 length: 19 amino acids. The CDR3: CASSQPHILPGLTPYEQYF. DNA for the CDR3: TGCGCCAGCAGTCAACCGCATATACTCCCGGGACTGACCCCCTACGAGCAGTACTTC.

The genes are TRBV29-1 and TRBJ1-3; possible D gene TRBD1, 5 bases. V lost 7 bases and J 3 bases, leaving 10 bases between the germline ends. In germline, CDR1 is SQVTM, CDR2 ANQGSEA. CDR3 size: 12 residues. The CDR3 loop is CSAGGGGNTIYF. CDR3 nucleotide sequence: TGCAGCGCCGGGGGTGGTGGAAACACCATATATTTT.

The chain combines TRBV7-2 with TRBJ2-7; TRBD2 aligns across 9 bases. Germline V lookup: CDR1 SGHTA, CDR2 FQGNSA. V trimming: 1 base; J trimming: 4 bases; junction bases outside the gene matches: 2. The CDR3 consists of 14 residues. In nucleotides, the CDR3 is TGTGCCAGCAGCTTAGATAGCGGGAGTTACGAGCAGTACTTC. This gives the protein CASSLDSGSYEQYF.

The chain carries TRBV13 and TRBJ2-5; TRBD2 matches at 10 bases. Germline V gene data show CDR1 as PRHDT and CDR2 as FYEKMQ (reference sequence). This CDR3 comprises 17 residues. V lost 4 bases to trimming and J lost 4 bases; unmatched junction nucleotides: 12. In nucleotides, the CDR3 is TGTGCCAGCAGCTGGGGGGGTAGCGGGAGGACTGGAGAGACCCAGTACTTC. Residues: CASSWGGSGRTGETQYF.

The genes are TRBV6-1 and TRBJ2-3; tentative D call: TRBD2 (6 bases). V shed 3 bases and J shed 3 bases, with 10 bases lying between them. Germline V CDR1 and CDR2: MNHNS, SASEGT. The CDR3 loop spans 14 amino acids. CDR3 coding DNA: TGTGCCAGCAGTGAGGGACTCTCGACAGATACGCAGTATTTT. Residues: CASSEGLSTDTQYF.

The gene calls are TRBV5-8 and TRBJ2-5, with a possible D match to TRBD2 (7 bases). Trimming left V 1 base short and J 5 bases short, with 15 bases between. The CDR3 extends over 15 amino acids. CDR1 is SGHTS, CDR2 YDEGEE, per germline. The CDR3 sequence is CASSLSRGARETQYF. Written as DNA, the CDR3 is TGTGCCAGCAGCTTGAGTCGGGGGGCGCGGGAGACCCAGTACTTC.

The sample holds a few counts of this clone. The chain carries TRBV27 and TRBJ2-5; D is uncertain. CDR3 length equals 10 residues. Trimming took off 8 bases at V and 1 base at J, with 2 bases between the two ends. Germline loops: CDR1 MNHEY, CDR2 SMNVEV (reference sequence). The CDR3 bases are TGTGCCAGCCTCCAAGAGACCCAGTACTTC. This codes for CASLQETQYF.